The 23 T cell receptor beta chains below come from one sample, sequenced in a study of T-cell reconstitution after alpha-beta-depleted transplantation in children. Unique molecular identifiers were built into the TCRbeta library. In TCRdb, the PCR reads were re-called with MiXCR into one record per CDR3 protein. This table holds about 600,000 distinct CDR3 sequences, over 9.5% found once. Material: PBMCs from the stem cell graft donor, obtained from the stem cell graft. These receptors all come from a human donor who donated a stem cell graft to a child with acute myeloid leukemia.

This clonotype was seen many times. The chain joins TRBV5-1 to TRBJ2-3; TRBD2 matches 12 bases. Germline V gene lookup returns CDR1 SGHRS and CDR2 YFSETQ. V trimming: 5 bases; J trimming: 6 bases; junction bases outside the gene matches: 4. The CDR3 runs 14 residues. In DNA form, the CDR3 reads TGCGCCAGCAGGCAGACTAGCGGGAGCGATACGCAGTATTTT. Protein sequence: CASRQTSGSDTQYF.

This clonotype was observed a handful of times. The V gene is TRBV6-2 or TRBV6-3, the J gene TRBJ1-1; 9 bases agree with TRBD1. V lost 0 bases, J lost 4 bases, and 6 bases stayed unmatched. Germline CDR1 reads MNHEY; CDR2 reads SVGEGT. The CDR3 contains 16 residues. Here the CDR3 DNA reads TGTGCCAGCAGTTACTCCCGGACAGGGGCTATCACTGAAGCTTTCTTT. Protein: CASSYSRTGAITEAFF.

The chain combines TRBV7-1 with TRBJ1-2; 9 bases match TRBD1. TRBV7-1 is assigned to the ORF class and has an uncertain function. The CDR3 has 14 amino acids. V trimming: 5 bases; J trimming: 8 bases; junction bases outside the gene matches: 9. CDR3 bases: TGTGCCAGCAGCGTCAAACAGGGGGCAGAGGGCTACACCTTC. As protein: CASSVKQGAEGYTF.

This clonotype was counted between two and nine times. V is TRBV29-1 and J is TRBJ2-4, with TRBD2 matching over 8 bases. Trimming cost V 6 bases and J 7 bases; bases outside gene matches: 11. CDR1 and CDR2 (germline): SQVTM, ANQGSEA. This CDR3 is built from 14 residues. The CDR3: CSVDAAGVENIQYF. DNA of the CDR3: TGCAGCGTGGATGCAGCGGGAGTGGAGAACATTCAGTACTTC.

This clonotype was seen only a few times. J is TRBJ2-1 and V is TRBV7-8, with TRBD1 matching over 7 bases. Trimming at V came to 1 base and at J to 0 bases, leaving 3 bases not matched to a gene. The CDR3 extends over 16 amino acids. CDR1 and CDR2 from the germline V gene are SGHVS and FQNEAQ. The CDR3 region has the DNA TGTGCCAGCAGCTTAGGGACAGGTAGCTCCTACAATGAGCAGTTCTTC. It translates to CASSLGTGSSYNEQFF.

This clonotype has only a few counts. This rearrangement joins TRBV7-2 to TRBJ2-5; possibly TRBD2 for D (6 bases). V lost 4 bases to trimming and J lost 4 bases, with 19 bases between them. CDR1 SGHTA and CDR2 FQGNSA come from the germline V gene. This CDR3 spans 16 amino acids. CDR3 loop: CASSSSSRRAGETQYF. CDR3 coding DNA: TGTGCCAGCAGCTCCTCTAGCCGGAGGGCGGGAGAGACCCAGTACTTC.

In this sample, this clonotype turned up many times. The chain is built from TRBV6-5 and TRBJ2-5, with D possibly TRBD1 on 5 matching bases. The V and J ends lost 4 bases and 5 bases respectively, with 14 bases between them. Per the germline V gene, CDR1 is MNHEY and CDR2 is SVGAGI. The CDR3 is 14 residues long. The DNA for the CDR3 is TGTGCCAGCAGTTCGACCCAGGGATGGGAGACCCAGTACTTC. Amino acid sequence: CASSSTQGWETQYF.

V usage is TRBV27 and J usage is TRBJ1-1, with a tentative D call TRBD1 (6 bases). The CDR3 is 16 amino acids. V dropped 6 bases and J dropped 4 bases, with 21 bases sitting between them. CDR1 is MNHEY and CDR2 is SMNVEV in the germline V gene (reference sequence). This CDR3 reads CASSRSPGGAGTEAFF. The CDR3 DNA is TGTGCCAGCAGCCGTAGTCCCGGGGGGGCGGGCACTGAAGCTTTCTTT.

The chain recombines TRBV29-1 with TRBJ2-7; the D gene is possibly TRBD1 (5 bases). Germline CDR1 and CDR2: SQVTM and ANQGSEA. Trimming left V 5 bases short and J 5 bases short, with 19 bases between. The CDR3 is 14 amino acids. The CDR3 coding sequence is TGCAGCGTTCCTAGGGGATCGTCCAGTAACGAGCAGTACTTC. It specifies CSVPRGSSSNEQYF.

This rearrangement joins TRBV4-3 to TRBJ1-5, with D possibly being TRBD1 (5 bases). The CDR3 has 15 amino acids. Germline loops: CDR1 LGHNA, CDR2 YSLEER. The V and J ends lost 0 bases and 4 bases respectively, with 10 bases between them. CDR3 residues: CASSQDRERNQPQHF. The CDR3 nucleotides are TGCGCCAGCAGCCAAGACAGGGAGAGGAATCAGCCCCAGCATTTT.

There are a few counts of this clonotype. The chain couples TRBV12-3 or TRBV12-4 to TRBJ2-7; 8 nucleotides line up with TRBD2. The CDR3 is 15 amino acids. V was pared by 6 bases and J by 3 bases, with 10 bases of the junction left unmatched. The CDR3 DNA follows: TGTGCCAGCAGGCCCTCGGGACTAGGATTCTACGAGCAGTACTTC. As protein: CASRPSGLGFYEQYF.

This clonotype was found a few times. This chain connects TRBV4-3 to TRBJ2-1, with 7 bases lining up with TRBD2. Per germline, CDR1 LGHNA and CDR2 YSLEER. The length of the CDR3 is 18 residues. Germline trimming cut 0 bases from V and 8 bases from J; bases unmatched to any gene: 16. CDR3 region: CASSQEMGGSSLLDEQFF. The DNA for the CDR3 is TGCGCCAGCAGCCAAGAAATGGGGGGGAGTAGCCTATTGGATGAGCAGTTCTTC.

This chain joins TRBV11-3 and TRBJ2-5; 11 nucleotides agree with TRBD1. V trimming: 5 bases; J trimming: 5 bases; junction bases outside the gene matches: 7. Germline CDR1 and CDR2: SGHNT and YENEEA. This CDR3 comprises 15 residues. The CDR3 DNA follows: TGTGCCAGCAGCGAGGGACAGGGGGTAGGGGAGACCCAGTACTTC. Translation gives CASSEGQGVGETQYF.

The V and J genes are TRBV29-1 and TRBJ2-1; the match to TRBD2 covers 10 bases. Germline-derived CDR1 and CDR2 are SQVTM and ANQGSEA. The CDR3 is 13 amino acids. Losses at the gene ends were 6 bases for V and 8 bases for J; bases not matched to a gene: 7. CDR3 loop: CSVRLAGSYEQFF. The CDR3 DNA reads as TGCAGCGTCCGACTAGCGGGTAGTTATGAGCAGTTCTTC.

The chain carries TRBV7-2 and TRBJ2-1, with 12 bases matching TRBD2. CDR3 length: 15 residues. Germline assignment: CDR1 SGHTA and CDR2 FQGNSA. The V segment lost 4 bases and the J segment 5 bases; nucleotides outside the gene matches: 3. The CDR3 DNA sequence: TGTGCCAGCAGCTCCCGACTAGCGGGGGACAATGAGCAGTTCTTC. Protein sequence: CASSSRLAGDNEQFF.

This clonotype was detected a few times. This rearrangement joins TRBV6-5 to TRBJ2-5; D perhaps matches TRBD1 (5 bases). CDR3 length: 14 residues. The V end was cut by 2 bases, the J end by 2 bases, with 9 bases between. Germline values: CDR1 MNHEY, CDR2 SVGAGI. CDR3 in DNA: TGTGCCAGCAGTTACCTGAGGACACAAGAGACCCAGTACTTC. This sequence encodes CASSYLRTQETQYF.

This clonotype was recorded a few times. This CDR3 reads CASSHGGQGAGSPLHF. The CDR3 DNA is TGCGCCAGCAGCCACGGAGGACAGGGGGCTGGCTCACCCCTCCACTTT. The V gene is TRBV5-1, the J gene TRBJ1-6, with TRBD1 matching 11 bases. Unmatched junction bases numbered 10, after V lost 4 bases and J lost 10 bases. The CDR3 runs 16 residues. CDR1 SGHRS and CDR2 YFSETQ come from the germline V gene.

A few counts support this clonotype. The genes are TRBV7-2 and TRBJ1-1, with 8 nucleotides matching TRBD1. V shed 4 bases, J shed 8 bases, and the junction held 12 bases outside the gene matches. Germline assignment: CDR1 SGHTA and CDR2 FQGNSA. This CDR3 region has 15 residues. As DNA, the CDR3 is TGTGCCAGCAGCTCCAGGGACAGGTCCCTCCCCGAAGCTTTCTTT. Residues: CASSSRDRSLPEAFF.

This clonotype came up many times. V gene TRBV7-9 combines with J gene TRBJ1-2; no reliable D call. V was shortened by 5 bases and J by 5 bases, with 9 bases between the two germline ends. CDR1 is SEHNR and CDR2 is FQNEAQ in the germline V gene (reference sequence). The CDR3 sequence is 12 residues long. This chain's CDR3 is CASSDWEYGYTF. The CDR3 DNA is TGTGCCAGCAGCGACTGGGAATATGGCTACACCTTC. Variable domain in full (rest from reference TRBV7-9 and TRBJ1-2): DTGVSQNPRHKITKRGQNVTFRCDPISEHNRLYWYRQTLGQGPEFLTYFQNEAQLEKSRLLSDRFSAERPKGSFSTLEIQRTEQGDSAMYLCASSDWEYGYTFGSGTRLTVV.

Concerning this clonotype: The junction differs from germline at one of its ends, possibly a read error. The genes are TRBV7-2 and TRBJ2-5; unclear D gene. The germline V gene encodes CDR1 SGHTA and CDR2 FQGNSA. There are 14 residues in the CDR3. The chain's CDR3 is CASSRTELPGWSSF. In DNA, the CDR3 is TGTGCCAGCAGCCGGACGGAGCTTCCTGGGTGGAGTTCCTTC.

The chain employs TRBV5-1 and TRBJ1-2; D remains unclear. The germline gives CDR1 SGHRS, CDR2 YFSETQ. V was clipped by 1 base and J by 1 base, with 8 bases between them. The CDR3 is 14 residues long. The CDR3, as DNA: TGCGCCAGCAGCTTGACCGATATTAACTATGGCTACACCTTC. This sequence encodes CASSLTDINYGYTF.

In this sample, this clonotype turned up many times. The genes are TRBV4-3 and TRBJ2-7; TRBD1 agrees at 11 bases. Germline loops: CDR1 LGHNA, CDR2 YSLEER. J lost 5 bases, V lost 1 base, and 10 bases had no gene match. This CDR3 comprises 17 residues. The CDR3 here is CASSQGPGQGVSDEQYF. CDR3 DNA: TGCGCCAGCAGCCAAGGACCGGGACAGGGGGTTAGCGACGAGCAGTACTTC.

There are many counts of this clonotype. This chain links TRBV4-3 with TRBJ2-2, with a possible D match to TRBD1 (6 bases). V was shortened by 3 bases and J by 5 bases, with 16 bases between the two germline ends. Germline-derived CDR1 and CDR2 are LGHNA and YSLEER. The CDR3 is made up of 16 amino acids. CDR3 protein: CASSQGLTGPTGELFF. Here the CDR3 DNA reads TGCGCCAGCAGCCAGGGCCTGACAGGACCAACCGGGGAGCTGTTTTTT.